This TCR beta chain was captured by sequencing in a study of breast tumors, draining lymph nodes, adjacent tissues. Findings and caveats of the study: Compared with basal-like, luminal-like tumors shared significantly more repertoire with nontumor tissue. Data only fit, rather than demonstrated, lymph node origin of most tumor T cells. Tumors had less TCR diversity than lymph nodes, more than nontumor tissue.

This clonotype was seen once. No antigen is known for it. One base away lies a much larger clone, so this may be a sequencing read error. Breast cancer patients provided tissue from their axillary draining lymph nodes. TCRdb reprocessed the multiplex PCR reads via MiXCR and lists one record per CDR3 protein. Among some 170,000 distinct CDR3 sequences, more than 25% were seen once, and the ten largest hold around 3.5%. Germline CDR1 MDHEN, CDR2 SYDVKM. CDR3 length: 13 amino acids. Material: axillary lymph node tissue. V usage is TRBV28 and J usage is TRBJ2-7; D gene ambiguous. The receptor comes from a female donor with breast cancer. Some clones in this sample may be carry-over from other donors' samples. Here the CDR3 DNA reads TGTACCAGCACCAACCTCGGCAACTACGAGCAGTACTTC. It encodes CTSTNLGNYEQYF. The full variable domain, its missing parts supplied by reference TRBV28 and TRBJ2-7, is DVKVTQSSRYLVKRTGEKVFLECVQDMDHENMFWYRQDPGLGLRLIYFSYDVKMKEKGDIPEGYSVSREKKERFSLILESASTNQTSMYLCTSTNLGNYEQYFGPGTRLTVT.